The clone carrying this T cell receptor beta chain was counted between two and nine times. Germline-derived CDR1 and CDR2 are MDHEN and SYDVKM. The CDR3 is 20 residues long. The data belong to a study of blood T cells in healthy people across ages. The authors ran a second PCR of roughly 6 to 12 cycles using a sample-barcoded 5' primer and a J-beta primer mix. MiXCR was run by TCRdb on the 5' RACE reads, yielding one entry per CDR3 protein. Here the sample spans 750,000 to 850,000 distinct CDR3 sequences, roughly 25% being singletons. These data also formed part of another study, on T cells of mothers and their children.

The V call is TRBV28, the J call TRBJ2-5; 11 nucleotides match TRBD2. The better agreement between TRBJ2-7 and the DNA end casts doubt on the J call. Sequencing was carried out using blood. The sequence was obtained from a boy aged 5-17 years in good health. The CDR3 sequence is CASSPSGLAGGPFTYYEQYF. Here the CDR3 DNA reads TGTGCCAGCAGCCCCAGTGGTTTAGCGGGAGGGCCGTTCACCTACTACGAGCAGTACTTC.